This T cell receptor beta chain was profiled in a study of early T cells in non-severe SARS-CoV-2 infection. CDR3 length: 15 residues. Looked up from germline, CDR1 is SGHTA and CDR2 is FQGNSA. With 5 bases clipped from V and 1 base from J, the junction kept 5 bases outside the gene matches. This clonotype showed up many times. TCRdb passed the 5' RACE reads through MiXCR, listing each CDR3 protein once. The table shows about 27,000 distinct CDR3 sequences, with about 4% occurring only once. The chain recombines TRBV7-2 with TRBJ2-3; TRBD2 matches 8 bases. The sample comprised whole blood. The clonotype originates from an adult who was a healthcare worker with PCR-confirmed SARS-CoV-2 infection or an uninfected control (not recorded which). The CDR3 here is CASSLPGGRTDTQYF. Here the CDR3 DNA reads TGTGCCAGCAGCCTCCCGGGAGGGCGCACAGATACGCAGTATTTT.